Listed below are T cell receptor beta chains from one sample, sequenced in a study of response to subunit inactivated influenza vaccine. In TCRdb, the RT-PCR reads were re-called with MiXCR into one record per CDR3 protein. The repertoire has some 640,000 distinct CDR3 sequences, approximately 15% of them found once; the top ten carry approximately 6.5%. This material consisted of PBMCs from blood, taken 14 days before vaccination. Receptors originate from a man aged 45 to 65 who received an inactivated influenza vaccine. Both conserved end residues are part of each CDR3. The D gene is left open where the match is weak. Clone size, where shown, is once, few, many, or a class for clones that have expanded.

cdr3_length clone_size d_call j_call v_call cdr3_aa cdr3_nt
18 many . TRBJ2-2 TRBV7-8 CASSSGWGYATNTGELFF TGTGCCAGCAGCTCAGGGTGGGGATACGCTACGAACACCGGGGAGCTGTTTTTT
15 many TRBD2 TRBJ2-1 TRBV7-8 CASSLSGGRAYEQFF TGTGCCAGCAGCTTATCGGGCGGGAGGGCCTATGAGCAGTTCTTC
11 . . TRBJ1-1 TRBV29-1 CSVDKDTEAFF TGCAGCGTTGACAAGGACACTGAAGCTTTCTTT
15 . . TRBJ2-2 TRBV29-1 CSVEDLAGYTGELFF TGCAGCGTTGAAGATTTAGCAGGCTACACCGGGGAGCTGTTTTTT
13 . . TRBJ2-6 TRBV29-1 CSARQSGANVLTF TGCAGCGCCCGACAGTCTGGGGCCAACGTCCTGACTTTC
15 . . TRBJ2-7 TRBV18 CASSPPGRARNEQYF TGTGCCAGCTCACCACCGGGCAGGGCTCGAAACGAGCAGTACTTC
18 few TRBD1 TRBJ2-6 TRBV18 CASSRPGQIISGANVLTF TGTGCCAGCTCACGACCGGGACAGATAATCTCTGGGGCCAACGTCCTGACTTTC
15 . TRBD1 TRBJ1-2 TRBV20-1 CSATNRDRVSYGYTF TGCAGTGCTACAAACCGGGACAGGGTGTCCTATGGCTACACCTTC
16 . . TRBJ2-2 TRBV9 CASSVSPGSQHGELFF TGTGCCAGCAGCGTATCTCCAGGATCCCAACACGGGGAGCTGTTTTTT
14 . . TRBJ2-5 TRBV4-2 CASSHSRDGETQYF TGTGCCAGCAGCCACTCGCGGGATGGGGAGACCCAGTACTTC
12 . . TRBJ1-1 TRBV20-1 CSAATGFPEAFF TGCAGTGCTGCTACAGGGTTTCCTGAAGCTTTCTTT
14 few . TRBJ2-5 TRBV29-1 CSVDGLDTQETQYF TGCAGCGTTGATGGCCTGGACACCCAAGAGACCCAGTACTTC
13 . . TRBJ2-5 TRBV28 CASSFSGGKTQYF TGTGCCAGCAGTTTTTCCGGTGGTAAGACCCAGTACTTC
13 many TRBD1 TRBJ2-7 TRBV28 CASRRQGPLEQYF TGTGCCAGCAGGAGACAGGGACCCCTCGAGCAGTACTTC
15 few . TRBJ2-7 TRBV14 CASSRFRDTSYEQYF TGTGCCAGCAGCCGCTTCCGGGACACCTCCTACGAGCAGTACTTC